This entry lists 18 T cell receptor beta chains sequenced from one sample in a study of blood T cell repertoires in COVID-19. TCRdb's table, derived via immunoSEQ multiplex PCR, lists solely in-frame clones and lacks some. The sample shows approximately 140,000 clones, roughly 84% of them seen only once. Sequencing was performed on peripheral blood. The receptor source for this set is a man aged 25-45 years with COVID-19, enrolled during active disease.

The chain is built from TRBV9 and TRBJ2-2, with D unclear. V was trimmed by 0 bases and J by 7 bases, leaving 4 bases between them. CDR3 length: 12 residues. Looked up from germline, CDR1 is SGDLS and CDR2 is YYNGEE. The DNA of the CDR3 is TGTGCCAGCAGCGTAGACGGCGGGGAGCTGTTTTTT. Encoded protein: CASSVDGGELFF.

The chain has TRBV5-6 and TRBJ2-5; TRBD2 matches 12 bases. Per germline, CDR1 SGHDT and CDR2 YYEEEE. The CDR3 extends over 18 amino acids. V was clipped by 3 bases and J by 1 base; unmatched bases: 10. This CDR3 reads CASSYGLAGTGGQETQYF. The CDR3 region has the DNA TGTGCCAGCAGCTATGGACTAGCGGGAACGGGGGGCCAAGAGACCCAGTACTTC.

V and J are TRBV7-9 and TRBJ2-7; 7 bases are a match to TRBD1. CDR3 size: 14 residues. The junction had 10 bases not matched to a gene; V was cut back by 5 bases and J by 6 bases. CDR1 is SEHNR, CDR2 FQNEAQ, per germline (reference sequence). CDR3 nucleotide sequence: TGTGCCAGCAGCACCAAGACAGGGCTCAGCGAGCAGTACTTC. Amino acid sequence: CASSTKTGLSEQYF.

The chain is built from TRBV7-2 and TRBJ1-5; 7 nucleotides align to TRBD1. The length of the CDR3 is 14 residues. CDR1 and CDR2 (germline): SGHTA, FQGNSA. The junction had 7 bases not matched to a gene; V was cut back by 4 bases and J by 7 bases. CDR3 protein: CASSSRGSGQPQHF. The CDR3 DNA sequence: TGTGCCAGCAGCTCCAGGGGGAGTGGACAGCCCCAGCATTTT.

V and J are TRBV2 and TRBJ1-5; a possible D gene is TRBD1 (6 bases). V lost 7 bases and J lost 3, with 10 bases in between. Germline CDR1 is SNHLY and CDR2 is FYNNEI. This CDR3 has 13 amino acids. In DNA, the CDR3 is TGTGCCAGCAACGACAGGACCAATCAGCCCCAGCATTTT. Encoded protein: CASNDRTNQPQHF.

This clone has only a few counts. The CDR3 bases are TGTGCCACCAGCCTTAGCGGGAACGCCTACAATGAGCAGTTCTTC. This codes for CATSLSGNAYNEQFF. The V and J genes are TRBV24-1 and TRBJ2-1, with 8 bases aligning to TRBD2. The V and J ends lost 7 bases and 2 bases, in that order; junction bases with no gene match: 6. The CDR3 spans 15 residues. In germline, CDR1 is KGHDR, CDR2 SFDVKD.

This clone was detected only once. The rearrangement links TRBV29-1 to TRBJ2-1, with D maybe TRBD1 (5 bases). The CDR3 runs to 13 residues. V shed 6 bases and J shed 3 bases, with 12 bases lying between them. Germline CDR1 SQVTM, CDR2 ANQGSEA. The CDR3 region is CSVSGLGYNEQFF. The CDR3 DNA sequence: TGCAGCGTCTCAGGGCTAGGCTACAATGAGCAGTTCTTC.

V is TRBV2 and J is TRBJ2-1, with TRBD2 matching 7 bases. The ends lost 8 bases at V and 6 bases at J; junction bases unmatched: 10. This CDR3 has 14 amino acids. Looked up from germline, CDR1 is SNHLY and CDR2 is FYNNEI. The CDR3 loop is CASVTPGGSNEQFF. The CDR3 region has the DNA TGTGCCAGCGTGACGCCGGGAGGAAGCAATGAGCAGTTCTTC.

The chain employs TRBV9 and TRBJ2-5, with 11 bases that match TRBD2. The J segment lost 5 bases and the V segment lost 2 bases, leaving 8 bases of the junction unmatched. Per the germline V gene, CDR1 is SGDLS and CDR2 is YYNGEE. The CDR3 consists of 16 residues. The CDR3 is CASSVTGTSGQETQYF. The CDR3 DNA is TGTGCCAGCAGCGTGACAGGGACTAGCGGTCAGGAGACCCAGTACTTC. The full variable domain, with the rest looked up from reference TRBV9 and TRBJ2-5, is DSGVTQTPKHLITATGQRVTLRCSPRSGDLSVYWYQQSLDQGLQFLIQYYNGEERAKGNILERFSAQQFPDLHSELNLSSLELGDSALYFCASSVTGTSGQETQYFGPGTRLLVL.

The chain couples TRBV7-9 to TRBJ2-7, with TRBD1 matching over 8 bases. Germline CDR1 SEHNR, CDR2 FQNEAQ (reference sequence). The J segment lost 3 bases and the V segment lost 3 bases, leaving 10 bases of the junction unmatched. There are 16 residues in the CDR3. In nucleotides, the CDR3 is TGTGCCAGCAGCTTCCGTCAGGGGGCCGGATTCTACGAGCAGTACTTC. It is translated as CASSFRQGAGFYEQYF.

The chain recombines TRBV19 with TRBJ2-7, with 14 nucleotides matching TRBD2. The germline CDR1 and CDR2 sequences are LNHDA and SQIVND (reference sequence). The CDR3 spans 14 residues. V was clipped by 5 bases and J by 7 bases; unmatched bases: 4. CDR3 DNA sequence: TGTGCCAGTAGTGGGACTAGCGGGAGTTTGGAGCAGTACTTC. Its translation is CASSGTSGSLEQYF.

The chain carries TRBV9 and TRBJ1-4; D is perhaps TRBD1 (6 bases). The V end lost 1 base, the J end lost 7 bases, and 11 bases lay between the germline ends. This CDR3 is built from 14 residues. Germline lookup yields CDR1 SGDLS and CDR2 YYNGEE. The CDR3 here is CASSVQGTGEKLFF. The CDR3 region has the DNA TGTGCCAGCAGCGTACAGGGGACGGGTGAAAAACTGTTTTTT.

The genes are TRBV6-5 and TRBJ2-7; TRBD2 matches at 14 bases. In germline, CDR1 is MNHEY, CDR2 SVGAGI. The CDR3 length is 15 residues. The V segment lost 5 bases and the J segment 4 bases; nucleotides outside the gene matches: 4. CDR3: CASSRGTSGSYEQYF. The CDR3 DNA is TGTGCCAGCAGTCGTGGGACTAGCGGGAGTTACGAGCAGTACTTC.

CDR3 amino acids: CASSPRRILHTEAFF. In DNA, the CDR3 is TGTGCCAGCAGTCCTAGGAGGATTTTACACACTGAAGCTTTCTTT. The chain uses TRBV2 and TRBJ1-1; D is uncertain. Germline lookup yields CDR1 SNHLY and CDR2 FYNNEI. The length of the CDR3 is 15 residues. The V end was cut by 5 bases, the J end by 3 bases, with 16 bases between. The full variable domain, completed using reference TRBV2 and TRBJ1-1, is EPEVTQTPSHQVTQMGQEVILRCVPISNHLYFYWYRQILGQKVEFLVSFYNNEISEKSEIFDDQFSVERPDGSNFTLKIRSTKLEDSAMYFCASSPRRILHTEAFFGQGTRLTVV.

V and J are TRBV25-1 and TRBJ2-7; TRBD1 aligns across 7 bases. V was clipped by 7 bases and J by 5 bases; unmatched bases: 8. From germline, CDR1 is MGHDK and CDR2 SYGVNS. CDR3 length equals 13 residues. The CDR3 DNA sequence: TGTGCCAGCATGGAACAGGGGTATCACGAGCAGTACTTC. Protein: CASMEQGYHEQYF.

This clone was observed a few times. The genes are TRBV27 and TRBJ1-2, with a weak D call TRBD1 (6 bases). Between the trimmed V and J ends, which lost 5 bases and 5 bases, there was a span of 15 bases. CDR3 length: 14 amino acids. From germline, CDR1 is MNHEY and CDR2 SMNVEV (reference sequence). CDR3 sequence (DNA): TGTGCCAGCAGTCCCTTGACAGGCCGGTATGGCTACACCTTC. It specifies CASSPLTGRYGYTF.

The table lists this clone with many counts. The DNA for the CDR3 is TGTGCCAGCAGATTACAGGGGAAGAACACCGGGGAGCTGTTTTTT. Amino acid sequence: CASRLQGKNTGELFF. V gene TRBV7-9 combines with J gene TRBJ2-2, with 7 nucleotides matching TRBD1. The CDR3 covers 15 residues. V dropped 6 bases and J dropped 1; count of bases not matched to a gene: 5. The germline V gene has CDR1 SEHNR and CDR2 FQNEAQ (reference sequence).

The CDR3 DNA follows: TGTGCCTGGGGGTTCCGGGATTATAGCACAGATACGCAGTATTTT. Residues: CAWGFRDYSTDTQYF. This chain links TRBV30 with TRBJ2-3; a possible D gene is TRBD2 (5 bases). Trimming took off 5 bases at V and 0 bases at J, with 15 bases between the two ends. The germline CDR1 and CDR2 sequences are GTSNPN and SVGIG (reference sequence). The CDR3 spans 15 residues.